This T cell receptor (beta chain) was profiled in a study of cytomegalovirus exposure and HLA in healthy donors. Study background: Clustering assigned 70% to 90% of the approximately 400 genotyped donors to the Caucasian-associated ancestry cluster. Study observations and caveats: Immune exposure data for these donors was limited to CMV serostatus. Later work showed greater clonal expansion in HLA-associated TCR beta chains than in equally common others. TCR beta V- and J-gene trimming, according to a later analysis, was linked to a missense DCLRE1C variant.

In its sample, this clone was seen a few times. What it binds is unknown. It was with 60 Vbeta and 13 Jbeta primers that the PCR ran. The data were produced by immunoSEQ multiplex PCR, yet TCRdb's version contains in-frame clones alone and is incomplete. The sample lists fewer than 200,000 clones, under 9.5% seen once, with approximately 1.4% in the top ten. Sequencing was carried out using PBMCs. This TCR came from a woman under 40 in good health and CMV-seropositive.

The CDR3 spells CASSQEATGDVGGYTF. In nucleotides, the CDR3 is TGCGCCAGCAGCCAAGAAGCGACAGGGGACGTCGGTGGCTACACCTTC. The chain has TRBV4-1 and TRBJ1-2; 8 nucleotides align to TRBD1. The trim removed 0 bases at V and 7 bases at J, leaving 10 bases unmatched. Germline V gene sequence: CDR1 MGHRA, CDR2 YSYEKL. This CDR3 contains 16 residues.